The source of this T cell receptor (beta chain) is a study of response to subunit inactivated influenza vaccine. Findings of the study overall: After each seasonal influenza vaccination, few new T cells are recruited, the authors suggested.

Germline V lookup: CDR1 KGHSH, CDR2 LQKENI. The V gene lost 3 bases and the J gene lost 4 bases, with 9 bases spanning the gap. The CDR3 sequence is 13 residues long. About this clonotype itself: The antigen is unknown.

TCRdb re-called the RT-PCR reads with MiXCR, one entry per CDR3 protein. The sample carries 530,000 or so distinct CDR3 sequences, 11% to 15% recorded once. The chain has TRBV18 and TRBJ1-2, with a weak D call TRBD1 (5 bases). The origin of this receptor is a man aged 45-60 years who received an inactivated influenza vaccine. The sample consisted of PBMCs from blood, taken 12 days after vaccination. This CDR3 is CASSPGHSYGYTF. CDR3 in DNA: TGTGCCAGCTCACCGGGGCATAGCTATGGCTACACCTTC.